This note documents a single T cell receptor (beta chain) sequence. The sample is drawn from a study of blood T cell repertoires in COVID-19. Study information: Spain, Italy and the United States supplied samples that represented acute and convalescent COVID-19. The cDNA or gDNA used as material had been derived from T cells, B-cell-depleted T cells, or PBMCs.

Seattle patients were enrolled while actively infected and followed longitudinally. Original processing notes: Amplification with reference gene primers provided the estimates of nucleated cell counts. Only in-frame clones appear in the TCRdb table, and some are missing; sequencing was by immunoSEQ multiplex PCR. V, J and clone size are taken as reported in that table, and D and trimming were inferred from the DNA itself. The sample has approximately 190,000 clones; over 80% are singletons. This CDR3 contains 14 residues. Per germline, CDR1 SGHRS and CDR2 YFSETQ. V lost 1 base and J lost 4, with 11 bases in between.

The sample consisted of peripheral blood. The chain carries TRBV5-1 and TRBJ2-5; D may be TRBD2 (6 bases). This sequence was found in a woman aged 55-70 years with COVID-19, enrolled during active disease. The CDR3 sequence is CASSLLGGGETQYF. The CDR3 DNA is TGCGCCAGCAGCTTGTTGGGGGGAGGAGAGACCCAGTACTTC. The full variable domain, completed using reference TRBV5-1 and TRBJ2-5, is KAGVTQTPRYLIKTRGQQVTLSCSPISGHRSVSWYQQTPGQGLQFLFEYFSETQRNKGNFPGRFSGRQFSNSRSEMNVSTLELGDSALYLCASSLLGGGETQYFGPGTRLLVL.